This TCR beta chain appears in the sequencing data of a study of cytomegalovirus exposure and HLA in healthy donors. Overall study results and limits: Another analysis was done later, and it associated roughly 15,000 TCR beta sequences with HLA alleles at 0.05 false discovery rate. A few CMV-associated chains proved CMV antigen-specific in vitro. Earlier analysis found most TCR beta V segments productive about 90% or about 30% of the time. Follow-up analysis later connected one missense variant in DCLRE1C with trimming of TCR beta V- and J-genes.

Remarks on this clone: The antigen is undetermined.

PCR primers comprised 60 Vbeta and 13 Jbeta primers. The repertoire was sequenced with immunoSEQ multiplex PCR; TCRdb's copy has only in-frame clones and lacks some. The sample holds approximately 130,000 clones, over 70% seen once. The sequence was collected from a woman aged 50 to 60 in good health and CMV-seropositive. Specimen: PBMCs.

The CDR3: CASSPLRWTPEQFF. The CDR3 nucleotides read TGTGCCAGCAGCCCCCTCAGGTGGACTCCGGAGCAGTTCTTC. The chain combines TRBV6-5 with TRBJ2-1, with TRBD2 as a possible D gene (5 bases). Per the germline V gene, CDR1 is MNHEY and CDR2 is SVGAGI. The CDR3 is 14 residues long. V dropped 6 bases and J dropped 10 bases, with 19 bases sitting between them.